The 28 T cell receptor beta chains in this list originate from one sample, sequenced in a study of cytomegalovirus exposure and HLA in healthy donors. Measured with immunoSEQ multiplex PCR; TCRdb has only the in-frame clones, and not every one. The profile shows 55,000 to 65,000 clones, roughly 90% of them singletons. Sequencing input: PBMCs. These receptors all stem from a man between 18 and 29 years old in good health and CMV-seronegative.

The V call is TRBV7-2, the J call TRBJ2-1; 9 bases fit TRBD2. V was pared by 5 bases and J by 4 bases, with 6 bases of the junction left unmatched. There are 15 residues in the CDR3. The germline gives CDR1 SGHTA, CDR2 FQGNSA. As DNA, the CDR3 is TGTGCCAGCAGCCTGATAGCGGGAGTTTACAATGAGCAGTTCTTC. Its translation: CASSLIAGVYNEQFF.

The rearrangement uses TRBV7-2 and TRBJ1-4; TRBD1 might be the D (6 bases). CDR1 SGHTA and CDR2 FQGNSA come from the germline V gene. This CDR3 contains 15 residues. V dropped 5 bases and J dropped 7 bases, with 17 bases sitting between them. The CDR3 loop reads CASSRTGTMGEKLFF. CDR3 DNA sequence: TGTGCCAGCAGCAGGACCGGGACAATGGGTGAAAAACTGTTTTTT.

The chain uses TRBV2 and TRBJ1-5, with 7 nucleotides matching TRBD1. CDR3 length: 15 amino acids. The J segment lost 2 bases and the V segment lost 3 bases, leaving 4 bases of the junction unmatched. Germline CDR1 SNHLY, CDR2 FYNNEI. CDR3 DNA sequence: TGTGCCAGCAGTGACCGAGGACAGGGCAATCAGCCCCAGCATTTT. Encoded protein: CASSDRGQGNQPQHF.

The chain is built from TRBV6-5 and TRBJ1-1; 7 nucleotides align to TRBD1. Germline trimming cut 6 bases from V and 5 bases from J; bases unmatched to any gene: 6. The germline CDR1 and CDR2 sequences are MNHEY and SVGAGI. This CDR3 region has 13 residues. The CDR3 protein is CASRTGWGTEAFF. In DNA form, the CDR3 reads TGTGCCAGCAGGACAGGGTGGGGTACTGAAGCTTTCTTT.

The CDR3 bases are TGTGCCAGCAGCGGACTGCCACCGGGTGCGGGGCGCACAGATACGCAGTATTTT. Translation gives CASSGLPPGAGRTDTQYF. The genes are TRBV27 and TRBJ2-3; TRBD2 might be the D (6 bases). V was trimmed by 6 bases and J by 1 base, leaving 23 bases between them. The CDR3 contains 18 residues. Per germline, CDR1 MNHEY and CDR2 SMNVEV (reference sequence).

The chain recombines TRBV7-3 with TRBJ2-7; D uncertain. Germline V lookup: CDR1 SGHTA, CDR2 FQGTGA. CDR3 length: 14 residues. V lost 2 bases and J 0 bases, leaving 8 bases between the germline ends. DNA for the CDR3: TGTGCCAGCAGCTTAGGGCAGAGCTCCTACGAGCAGTACTTC. This codes for CASSLGQSSYEQYF.

CDR3 sequence (DNA): TGTGCCAGTAGTACGAACCATAGGAACACCGGGGAGCTGTTTTTT. It codes for CASSTNHRNTGELFF. The J gene is TRBJ2-2, the V gene TRBV19; D is unresolved. Trimming took 4 bases from V and 1 from J, leaving 10 bases between them. The CDR3 consists of 15 residues. Germline CDR1 and CDR2: LNHDA and SQIVND (reference sequence).

The table lists this clone with a count of one. In nucleotides, the CDR3 is TGTGCCAGCAGCTACCGGGACAGCCAGCCCCAGCATTTT. Translation gives CASSYRDSQPQHF. The chain is built from TRBV7-8 and TRBJ1-5; 7 bases are shared with TRBD1. This CDR3 spans 13 amino acids. Germline CDR1 reads SGHVS; CDR2 reads FQNEAQ. J lost 7 bases, V lost 4 bases, and 4 bases had no gene match.

The chain uses TRBV13 and TRBJ2-7, with 10 bases aligning to TRBD2. Germline CDR1 reads PRHDT; CDR2 reads FYEKMQ (reference sequence). The trim removed 5 bases at V and 7 bases at J, leaving 8 bases unmatched. CDR3 length equals 14 residues. The CDR3, as DNA: TGTGCCAGCAGCCAACTAGCGGGATTCGGGGAGCAGTACTTC. Translation gives CASSQLAGFGEQYF.

The chain recombines TRBV5-6 with TRBJ2-7; no firm D call. V dropped 2 bases and J dropped 0 bases, with 6 bases sitting between them. Germline V CDR1 and CDR2: SGHDT, YYEEEE. The CDR3 has 13 residues. CDR3 DNA: TGTGCCAGCAGCTTATGGAGCTCCTACGAGCAGTACTTC. Translated: CASSLWSSYEQYF. The full variable domain, in which reference TRBV5-6 and TRBJ2-7 provide the parts outside the CDR3, is DAGVTQSPTHLIKTRGQQVTLRCSPKSGHDTVSWYQQALGQGPQFIFQYYEEEERQRGNFPDRFSGHQFPNYSSELNVNALLLGDSALYLCASSLWSSYEQYFGPGTRLTVT.

The CDR3 DNA reads as TGCAGCGTTGTTCCAGTTGCCAAAAACATTCAGTACTTC. As protein: CSVVPVAKNIQYF. This chain connects TRBV29-1 to TRBJ2-4, with D unclear. The CDR3 has 13 residues. V was shortened by 4 bases and J by 1 base, with 8 bases between the two germline ends. Germline V CDR1 and CDR2: SQVTM, ANQGSEA.

The rearrangement joins TRBV19 to TRBJ2-7; no clear D. This CDR3 is 15 amino acids long. V lost 4 bases and J lost 0, with 13 bases in between. Germline V gene lookup returns CDR1 LNHDA and CDR2 SQIVND (reference sequence). The CDR3 DNA sequence: TGTGCCAGTAGTAAAGTTGCGACATACTCCTACGAGCAGTACTTC. Encoded protein: CASSKVATYSYEQYF.

In this sample, this clone turned up once. The rearrangement uses TRBV28 and TRBJ1-2; D perhaps matches TRBD1 (5 bases). CDR3 size: 15 residues. Per germline, CDR1 MDHEN and CDR2 SYDVKM. CDR3 region: CAILPGETSHYGYTF. The CDR3, as DNA: TGTGCTATACTACCGGGGGAAACTTCACACTATGGCTACACCTTC.

The chain links TRBV19 to TRBJ2-3, with D perhaps matching TRBD1 (6 bases). Trimming cost V 5 bases and J 2 bases, with 14 bases left between them. The CDR3 is 15 residues long. Germline-derived CDR1 and CDR2 are LNHDA and SQIVND (reference sequence). The CDR3 is CASSLPGALTDTQYF. DNA of the CDR3: TGTGCCAGTAGTTTGCCAGGGGCACTCACAGATACGCAGTATTTT.

This chain uses TRBV2 with TRBJ2-7; 8 positions match TRBD1. Unmatched junction bases numbered 8, after V lost 9 bases and J lost 4 bases. Per germline, CDR1 SNHLY and CDR2 FYNNEI. The CDR3 loop spans 13 amino acids. The CDR3 bases are TGTGCCAGTACCGACGACAGGGGTTACGAGCAGTACTTC. It translates to CASTDDRGYEQYF. Together with reference TRBV2 and TRBJ2-7, the CDR3 gives the full variable domain: EPEVTQTPSHQVTQMGQEVILRCVPISNHLYFYWYRQILGQKVEFLVSFYNNEISEKSEIFDDQFSVERPDGSNFTLKIRSTKLEDSAMYFCASTDDRGYEQYFGPGTRLTVT.

The rearrangement uses TRBV9 and TRBJ2-3; maybe TRBD2 (5 bases). CDR3 length: 16 residues. Germline V gene data show CDR1 as SGDLS and CDR2 as YYNGEE. Trimming stripped 4 bases from V and 0 bases from J, with 15 bases between. CDR3 bases: TGTGCCAGCAGCCCCCGGGGAGTCCTGAGCACAGATACGCAGTATTTT. Protein: CASSPRGVLSTDTQYF.

This chain joins TRBV19 and TRBJ1-2, with D perhaps TRBD1 (5 bases). The CDR3 is 15 amino acids. The germline V gene encodes CDR1 LNHDA and CDR2 SQIVND (reference sequence). V lost 3 bases, J lost 2 bases, and 13 bases lay in between. CDR3: CASSILGETNYGYTF. The CDR3 DNA reads TGTGCCAGTAGTATTTTAGGGGAAACGAACTATGGCTACACCTTC.

This clone was seen more than once but under ten times. The chain links TRBV6-6 to TRBJ1-1, with 7 bases that match TRBD1. V gave up 6 bases and J gave up 7 bases; unmatched junction bases: 5. Germline loops: CDR1 MNHNY, CDR2 SVGAGI (reference sequence). There are 12 residues in the CDR3. The CDR3 protein is CASRITGDEAFF. DNA of the CDR3: TGTGCCAGCAGAATAACAGGGGATGAAGCTTTCTTT.

The chain links TRBV19 to TRBJ2-1; 9 bases map to TRBD1. The CDR3 sequence is 13 residues long. After removal of 5 bases from V and 9 bases from J, the junction contained 5 bases not matched to a gene. In germline, CDR1 is LNHDA, CDR2 SQIVND (reference sequence). The CDR3 region is CASSARQGVEQFF. The CDR3 nucleotides are TGTGCCAGTAGTGCCAGACAGGGGGTTGAGCAGTTCTTC. Filled out from reference TRBV19 and TRBJ2-1, the complete variable domain reads DGGITQSPKYLFRKEGQNVTLSCEQNLNHDAMYWYRQDPGQGLRLIYYSQIVNDFQKGDIAEGYSVSREKKESFPLTVTSAQKNPTAFYLCASSARQGVEQFFGPGTRLTVL.

The chain is built from TRBV2 and TRBJ2-5; the match to TRBD2 covers 9 bases. Germline CDR1 SNHLY, CDR2 FYNNEI. The CDR3 has 15 residues. The J segment lost 4 bases and the V segment lost 3 bases, leaving 6 bases of the junction unmatched. For the CDR3, the DNA is TGTGCCAGCAGTGATGAAGCGGGAGGCCCAGAGACCCAGTACTTC. It specifies CASSDEAGGPETQYF.

This clone was recorded a few times. The V gene is TRBV10-3, the J gene TRBJ1-1, with 10 bases that match TRBD1. There are 15 residues in the CDR3. V lost 9 bases and J lost 7; bases outside the gene matches: 14. The germline V gene has CDR1 ENHRY and CDR2 SYGVKD. CDR3 amino acids: CAITNVRTGGFEAFF. CDR3 sequence (DNA): TGTGCCATAACTAACGTGAGGACAGGGGGGTTTGAAGCTTTCTTT.

The chain carries TRBV28 and TRBJ2-2; 7 nucleotides match TRBD1. V gave up 3 bases and J gave up 6 bases; unmatched junction bases: 7. Per the germline V gene, CDR1 is MDHEN and CDR2 is SYDVKM. The CDR3 sequence is 15 residues long. In nucleotides, the CDR3 is TGTGCCAGCAGTTTTTTCGACAGGGCGGCCGGGGAGCTGTTTTTT. Protein: CASSFFDRAAGELFF.

DNA for the CDR3: TGTGCCAGCAGTGATGCCCCAGCGGGAGTCAATGAGCAGTTCTTC. Its translation is CASSDAPAGVNEQFF. This chain joins TRBV2 and TRBJ2-1; 8 positions agree with TRBD2. The CDR3 has 15 amino acids. V was clipped by 3 bases and J by 6 bases; unmatched bases: 7. The V gene's germline CDR1 is SNHLY and CDR2 FYNNEI.

This chain joins TRBV5-1 and TRBJ1-4; D ambiguous. The CDR3 is made up of 12 amino acids. Germline CDR1 SGHRS, CDR2 YFSETQ. V dropped 3 bases and J dropped 5 bases, with 5 bases sitting between them. The CDR3 here is CASSYSNEKLFF. The CDR3 DNA sequence: TGCGCCAGCAGCTATTCAAATGAAAAACTGTTTTTT.

The chain joins TRBV27 to TRBJ2-1, with TRBD2 identical over 11 bases. CDR1 and CDR2 (germline): MNHEY, SMNVEV (reference sequence). The V and J ends lost 7 bases and 7 bases, in that order; junction bases with no gene match: 6. The CDR3 length is 14 residues. DNA for the CDR3: TGTGCCAGCATAGCACTAGCGGGAGTAAATGAGCAGTTCTTC. Translated: CASIALAGVNEQFF.

CDR3 residues: CASSQGGSGLAATDTQYF. CDR3 in DNA: TGCGCCAGCAGCCAGGGGGGGTCGGGACTAGCGGCCACAGATACGCAGTATTTT. The V and J genes are TRBV4-1 and TRBJ2-3; 11 bases match TRBD2. The CDR3 has 18 amino acids. From germline, CDR1 is MGHRA and CDR2 YSYEKL. With 3 bases clipped from V and 2 bases from J, the junction kept 10 bases outside the gene matches.

This chain joins TRBV11-3 and TRBJ2-3, with a weak D call TRBD2 (5 bases). Germline CDR1 is SGHNT and CDR2 is YENEEA. CDR3 length: 16 residues. Trimming shortened V by 5 bases and J by 2 bases, and 17 bases separated the two germline ends. CDR3 sequence reads: CASSPSGGHDTDTQYF. The CDR3 DNA follows: TGTGCCAGCAGCCCTAGTGGCGGGCATGACACAGATACGCAGTATTTT.

Only a few counts were recorded for this clone. This chain joins TRBV13 and TRBJ2-7, with TRBD2 matching 14 bases. Germline V gene data show CDR1 as PRHDT and CDR2 as FYEKMQ (reference sequence). J lost 2 bases, V lost 0 bases, and 12 bases had no gene match. The CDR3 has 20 amino acids. The CDR3 region has the DNA TGTGCCAGCAGCTTAGGCGGGTGGGGACTAGCGGGAGAAACAACCTACGAGCAGTACTTC. Amino acid sequence: CASSLGGWGLAGETTYEQYF.